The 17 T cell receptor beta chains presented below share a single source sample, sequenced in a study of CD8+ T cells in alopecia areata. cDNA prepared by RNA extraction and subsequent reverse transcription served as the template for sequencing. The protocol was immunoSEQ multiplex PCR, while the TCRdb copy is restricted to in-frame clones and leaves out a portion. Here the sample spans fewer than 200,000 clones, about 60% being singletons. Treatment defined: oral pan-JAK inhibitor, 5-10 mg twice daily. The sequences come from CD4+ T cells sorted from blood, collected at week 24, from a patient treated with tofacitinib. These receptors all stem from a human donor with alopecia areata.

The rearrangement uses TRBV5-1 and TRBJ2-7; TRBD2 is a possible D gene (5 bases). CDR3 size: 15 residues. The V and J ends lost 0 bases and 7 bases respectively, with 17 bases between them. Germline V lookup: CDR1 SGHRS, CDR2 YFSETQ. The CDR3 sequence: CASSLEGRGGGEQYF. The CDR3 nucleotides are TGCGCCAGCAGCTTGGAGGGTAGAGGTGGCGGGGAGCAGTACTTC.

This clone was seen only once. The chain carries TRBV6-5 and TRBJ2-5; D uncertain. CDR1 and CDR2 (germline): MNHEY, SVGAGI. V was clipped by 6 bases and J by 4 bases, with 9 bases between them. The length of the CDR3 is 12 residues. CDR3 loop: CASRVASETQYF. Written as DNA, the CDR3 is TGTGCCAGCAGGGTGGCGTCAGAGACCCAGTACTTC.

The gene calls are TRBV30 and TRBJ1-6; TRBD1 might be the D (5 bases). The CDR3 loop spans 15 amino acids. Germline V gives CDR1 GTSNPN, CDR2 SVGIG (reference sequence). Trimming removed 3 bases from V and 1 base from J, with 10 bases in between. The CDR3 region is CAWSDGGSYNSPLHF. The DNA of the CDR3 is TGTGCCTGGAGCGACGGGGGGTCCTATAATTCACCCCTCCACTTT.

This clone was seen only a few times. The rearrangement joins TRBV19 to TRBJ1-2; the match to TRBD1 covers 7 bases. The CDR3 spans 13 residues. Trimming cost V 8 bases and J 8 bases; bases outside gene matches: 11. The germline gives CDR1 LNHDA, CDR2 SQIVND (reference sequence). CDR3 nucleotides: TGTGCCAGTTTACCGACAGGGCTGGGCGGCTACACCTTC. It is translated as CASLPTGLGGYTF. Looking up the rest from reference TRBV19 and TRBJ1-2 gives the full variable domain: DGGITQSPKYLFRKEGQNVTLSCEQNLNHDAMYWYRQDPGQGLRLIYYSQIVNDFQKGDIAEGYSVSREKKESFPLTVTSAQKNPTAFYLCASLPTGLGGYTFGSGTRLTVV.

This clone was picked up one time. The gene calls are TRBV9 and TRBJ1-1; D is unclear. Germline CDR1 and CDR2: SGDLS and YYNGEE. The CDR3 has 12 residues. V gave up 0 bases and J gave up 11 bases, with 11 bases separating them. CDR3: CASSVEWGEAFF. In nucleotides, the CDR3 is TGTGCCAGCAGCGTAGAGTGGGGAGAGGCTTTCTTT. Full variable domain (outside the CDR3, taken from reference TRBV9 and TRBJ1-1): DSGVTQTPKHLITATGQRVTLRCSPRSGDLSVYWYQQSLDQGLQFLIQYYNGEERAKGNILERFSAQQFPDLHSELNLSSLELGDSALYFCASSVEWGEAFFGQGTRLTVV.

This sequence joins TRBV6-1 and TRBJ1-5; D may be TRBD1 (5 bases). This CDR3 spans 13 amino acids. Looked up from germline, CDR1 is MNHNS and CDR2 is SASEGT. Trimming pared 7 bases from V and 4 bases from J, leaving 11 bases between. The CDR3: CASTRQFNQPQHF. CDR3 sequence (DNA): TGTGCCAGCACGCGACAGTTTAATCAGCCCCAGCATTTT.

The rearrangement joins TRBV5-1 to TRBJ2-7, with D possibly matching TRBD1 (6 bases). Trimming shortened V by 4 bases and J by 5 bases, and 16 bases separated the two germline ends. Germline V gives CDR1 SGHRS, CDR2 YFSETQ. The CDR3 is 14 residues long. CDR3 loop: CASSPGQSGNEQYF. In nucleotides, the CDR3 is TGCGCCAGCAGCCCAGGACAGTCCGGGAACGAGCAGTACTTC.

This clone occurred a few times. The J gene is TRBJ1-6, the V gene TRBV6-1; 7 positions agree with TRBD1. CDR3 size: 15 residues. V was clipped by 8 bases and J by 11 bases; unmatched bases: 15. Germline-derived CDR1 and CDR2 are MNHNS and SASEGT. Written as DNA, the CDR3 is TGTGCCAGCCTCAGTGGGGAGGGGGCGCGTCCACCCCTCCACTTT. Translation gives CASLSGEGARPPLHF.

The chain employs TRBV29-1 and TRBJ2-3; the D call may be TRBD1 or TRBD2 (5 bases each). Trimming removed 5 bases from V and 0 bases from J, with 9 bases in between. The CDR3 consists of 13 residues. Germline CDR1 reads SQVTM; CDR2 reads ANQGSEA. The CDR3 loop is CSVQGRSTDTQYF. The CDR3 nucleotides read TGCAGCGTTCAGGGACGGAGCACAGATACGCAGTATTTT.

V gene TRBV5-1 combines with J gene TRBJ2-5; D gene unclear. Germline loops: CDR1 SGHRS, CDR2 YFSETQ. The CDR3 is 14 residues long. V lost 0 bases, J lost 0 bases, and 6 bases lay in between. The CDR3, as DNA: TGCGCCAGCAGCTTGGATGCGGACCAAGAGACCCAGTACTTC. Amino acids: CASSLDADQETQYF.

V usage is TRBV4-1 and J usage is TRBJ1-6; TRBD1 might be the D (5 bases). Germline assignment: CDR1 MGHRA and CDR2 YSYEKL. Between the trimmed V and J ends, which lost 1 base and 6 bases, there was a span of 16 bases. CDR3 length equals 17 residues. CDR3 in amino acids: CASSQGGGRSSNSPLHF. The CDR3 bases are TGCGCCAGCAGCCAAGGGGGCGGCCGGAGCTCTAATTCACCCCTCCACTTT.

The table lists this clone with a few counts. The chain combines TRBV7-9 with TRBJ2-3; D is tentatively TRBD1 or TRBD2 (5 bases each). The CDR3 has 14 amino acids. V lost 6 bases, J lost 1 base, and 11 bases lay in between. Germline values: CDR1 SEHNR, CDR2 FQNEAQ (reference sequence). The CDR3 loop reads CASRGELGTDTQYF. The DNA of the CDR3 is TGTGCCAGCAGGGGGGAACTTGGCACAGATACGCAGTATTTT.

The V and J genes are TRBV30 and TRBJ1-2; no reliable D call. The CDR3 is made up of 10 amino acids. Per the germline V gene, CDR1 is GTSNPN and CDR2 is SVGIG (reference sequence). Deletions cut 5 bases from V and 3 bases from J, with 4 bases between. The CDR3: CAWDDYGYTF. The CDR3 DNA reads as TGTGCCTGGGATGACTATGGCTACACCTTC.

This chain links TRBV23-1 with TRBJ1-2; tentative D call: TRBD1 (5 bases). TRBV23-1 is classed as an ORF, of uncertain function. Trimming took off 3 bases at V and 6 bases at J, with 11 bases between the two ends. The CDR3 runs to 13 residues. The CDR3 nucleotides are TGCGCCAGCAGTCATTTCAAGGGGAATGGCTACACCTTC. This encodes CASSHFKGNGYTF.

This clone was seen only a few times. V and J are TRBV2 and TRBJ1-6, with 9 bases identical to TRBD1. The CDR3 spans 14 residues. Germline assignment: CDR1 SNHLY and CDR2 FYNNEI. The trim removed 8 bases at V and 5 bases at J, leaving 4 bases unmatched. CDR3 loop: CASGQGRDNSPLHF. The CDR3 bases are TGTGCCAGCGGACAGGGGCGGGATAATTCACCCCTCCACTTT. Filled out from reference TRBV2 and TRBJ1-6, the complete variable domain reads EPEVTQTPSHQVTQMGQEVILRCVPISNHLYFYWYRQILGQKVEFLVSFYNNEISEKSEIFDDQFSVERPDGSNFTLKIRSTKLEDSAMYFCASGQGRDNSPLHFGNGTRLTVT.

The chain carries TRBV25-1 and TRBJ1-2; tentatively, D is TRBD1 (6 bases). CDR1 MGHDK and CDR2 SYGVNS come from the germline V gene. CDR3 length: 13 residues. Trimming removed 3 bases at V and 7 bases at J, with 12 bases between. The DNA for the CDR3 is TGTGCCAGCAGTGAGGGGGGGGCTCGTGGCTACACCTTC. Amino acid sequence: CASSEGGARGYTF.

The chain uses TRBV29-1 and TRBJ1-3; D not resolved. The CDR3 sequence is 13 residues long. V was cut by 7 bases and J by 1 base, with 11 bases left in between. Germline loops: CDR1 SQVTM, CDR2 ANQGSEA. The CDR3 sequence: CSAGSFSGNTIYF. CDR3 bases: TGCAGCGCCGGAAGCTTTTCTGGAAACACCATATATTTT.